The 22 T cell receptor beta chains below come from one sample, sequenced in a study of blood T cell repertoires in COVID-19. Profiling relied on immunoSEQ multiplex PCR, and the TCRdb table lists in-frame clones only, not all of them. The table lists around 250,000 clones, about 90% of them singletons, with approximately 3.4% in the top ten. The sample comprised PBMCs or T cells enriched from blood (not recorded which). Receptors originate from a woman aged 40 to 50 who had been exposed to COVID-19.

The chain combines TRBV7-9 with TRBJ2-1; TRBD2 aligns across 9 bases. The V segment lost 3 bases and the J segment 6 bases; nucleotides outside the gene matches: 12. Germline loops: CDR1 SEHNR, CDR2 FQNEAQ (reference sequence). The CDR3 has 17 residues. Here the CDR3 reads CASSFGPQRGDPNEQFF. CDR3 nucleotides: TGTGCCAGCAGCTTTGGCCCCCAGCGGGGGGACCCCAATGAGCAGTTCTTC.

The rearrangement links TRBV6-5 to TRBJ1-5; D possibly corresponds to TRBD1 (5 bases). Per germline, CDR1 MNHEY and CDR2 SVGAGI. This CDR3 has 14 amino acids. The germline V and J ends were trimmed by 8 bases and 0 bases, with 11 bases remaining between them. CDR3 protein: CASGPGGSNQPQHF. The CDR3 nucleotides read TGTGCCAGCGGACCCGGGGGTAGCAATCAGCCCCAGCATTTT.

CDR3 coding DNA: TGTCCTCAGTCCGGGACAGGGTTTTCCGGGGAGCTGTTTTTT. Amino acids: CPQSGTGFSGELFF. V usage is TRBV28 and J usage is TRBJ2-2; TRBD1 aligns across 9 bases. The CDR3 loop spans 14 amino acids. Germline assignment: CDR1 MDHEN and CDR2 SYDVKM.

This sequence joins TRBV30 and TRBJ1-6, with D unresolved. Germline loops: CDR1 GTSNPN, CDR2 SVGIG (reference sequence). The CDR3 runs 16 residues. The V end lost 0 bases, the J end lost 6 bases, and 15 bases lay between the germline ends. The CDR3 is CAWSVLTVYSNSPLHF. The DNA for the CDR3 is TGTGCCTGGAGTGTCTTAACGGTATACAGTAATTCACCCCTCCACTTT.

This chain uses TRBV27 with TRBJ1-2, with 10 nucleotides matching TRBD1. The V gene's germline CDR1 is MNHEY and CDR2 SMNVEV (reference sequence). After removal of 5 bases from V and 4 bases from J, the junction contained 4 bases not matched to a gene. There are 14 residues in the CDR3. DNA for the CDR3: TGTGCCAGCAGTCTCGGACAGGGGGGCTATGGCTACACCTTC. Translation: CASSLGQGGYGYTF.

The chain links TRBV4-1 to TRBJ2-7; D may be TRBD1 (6 bases). V lost 0 bases and J 0 bases, leaving 12 bases between the germline ends. Germline V lookup: CDR1 MGHRA, CDR2 YSYEKL. The CDR3 runs to 16 residues. CDR3: CASSQDPADSSYEQYF. The CDR3 DNA is TGCGCCAGCAGCCAAGATCCGGCGGACAGCTCCTACGAGCAGTACTTC.

This clone has more than one count but fewer than ten. CDR3 loop: CASSPFAGTGNTGELFF. The DNA for the CDR3 is TGTGCCAGCTCACCCTTTGCCGGGACAGGGAACACCGGGGAGCTGTTTTTT. This chain connects TRBV18 to TRBJ2-2, with 8 bases aligning to TRBD1. Germline V CDR1 and CDR2: KGHSH, LQKENI. The CDR3 has 17 residues. V shed 3 bases, J shed 1 base, and the junction held 7 bases outside the gene matches.

The DNA of the CDR3 is TGTGCCAGCGCAACCACGACAGGGGTGGTTCAGCCCCAGCATTTT. Protein: CASATTTGVVQPQHF. V usage is TRBV28 and J usage is TRBJ1-5; 8 positions match TRBD1. The germline V gene encodes CDR1 MDHEN and CDR2 SYDVKM. The CDR3 length is 15 residues. V lost 8 bases to trimming and J lost 6 bases; unmatched junction nucleotides: 12.

This chain links TRBV12-3 or TRBV12-4 with TRBJ1-1; D uncertain. This CDR3 region has 13 residues. Trimming cost V 5 bases and J 3 bases, with 10 bases left between them. The chain's CDR3 is CASSQVGDTEAFF. The CDR3 bases are TGTGCCAGCAGTCAGGTCGGGGACACTGAAGCTTTCTTT.

V and J are TRBV5-6 and TRBJ1-2; D remains ambiguous. CDR1 is SGHDT, CDR2 YYEEEE, per germline. The CDR3 spans 11 residues. V was pared by 4 bases and J by 4 bases, with 5 bases between. CDR3 residues: CASSKSYGYTF. Here the CDR3 DNA reads TGTGCCAGCAGCAAGAGCTATGGCTACACCTTC. Complete variable domain (other parts from reference TRBV5-6 and TRBJ1-2): DAGVTQSPTHLIKTRGQQVTLRCSPKSGHDTVSWYQQALGQGPQFIFQYYEEEERQRGNFPDRFSGHQFPNYSSELNVNALLLGDSALYLCASSKSYGYTFGSGTRLTVV.

J is TRBJ1-1 and V is TRBV2, with D uncertain. The CDR3 has 14 residues. V was pared by 7 bases and J by 6 bases, with 18 bases between. The germline V gene has CDR1 SNHLY and CDR2 FYNNEI. DNA for the CDR3: TGTGCCAGCACTTTTAAGGCCGCGGGTGCTGAAGCTTTCTTT. It specifies CASTFKAAGAEAFF.

In this sample, this clone turned up once. V usage is TRBV7-9 and J usage is TRBJ2-1, with D perhaps TRBD2 (5 bases). The CDR3 extends over 14 amino acids. Germline CDR1 reads SEHNR; CDR2 reads FQNEAQ (reference sequence). The germline V and J ends were trimmed by 5 bases and 3 bases, with 11 bases remaining between them. CDR3 protein: CASSVAGDYNEQFF. For the CDR3, the DNA is TGTGCCAGCAGCGTCGCGGGTGACTACAATGAGCAGTTCTTC.

This chain connects TRBV5-1 to TRBJ2-2; weak D call: TRBD2 (5 bases). The CDR3 sequence is 15 residues long. In germline, CDR1 is SGHRS, CDR2 YFSETQ. Trimming shortened V by 2 bases and J by 1 base, and 9 bases separated the two germline ends. The CDR3 protein is CASSFPRGNTGELFF. The CDR3 DNA reads TGCGCCAGCAGCTTTCCCCGGGGGAACACCGGGGAGCTGTTTTTT. Full variable domain (remainder filled in from reference TRBV5-1 and TRBJ2-2): KAGVTQTPRYLIKTRGQQVTLSCSPISGHRSVSWYQQTPGQGLQFLFEYFSETQRNKGNFPGRFSGRQFSNSRSEMNVSTLELGDSALYLCASSFPRGNTGELFFGEGSRLTVL.

J is TRBJ1-4 and V is TRBV12-3 or TRBV12-4, with D perhaps TRBD1 (5 bases). The germline V and J ends were trimmed by 6 bases and 6 bases, with 8 bases remaining between them. This CDR3 spans 12 amino acids. The DNA for the CDR3 is TGTGCCAGCAGCCCGGGGGATGAAAAACTGTTTTTT. Protein: CASSPGDEKLFF.

The V gene is TRBV4-2, the J gene TRBJ1-1, with D tentatively TRBD1 (5 bases). Germline CDR1 LGHNA, CDR2 YNFKEQ. This CDR3 spans 18 amino acids. V lost 4 bases and J 1 base, leaving 22 bases between the germline ends. Written as DNA, the CDR3 is TGTGCCAGCAGCCCCGAGACAGCTCTGGACCGGTGGAACACTGAAGCTTTCTTT. Translated, it gives CASSPETALDRWNTEAFF.

The rearrangement links TRBV7-9 to TRBJ2-7, with a tentative D call TRBD1 (6 bases). The germline V gene has CDR1 SEHNR and CDR2 FQNEAQ (reference sequence). The CDR3 spans 14 residues. V dropped 8 bases and J dropped 3 bases, with 17 bases sitting between them. The CDR3 protein is CASGSDRPSYEQYF. In nucleotides, the CDR3 is TGTGCCAGCGGTTCCGACAGGCCTAGCTACGAGCAGTACTTC.

V usage is TRBV7-6 and J usage is TRBJ2-1; weak D call: TRBD1 (6 bases). V was pared by 3 bases and J by 0 bases, with 12 bases between. This CDR3 has 16 amino acids. Germline CDR1 reads SGHVS; CDR2 reads FNYEAQ. DNA for the CDR3: TGTGCCAGCAGCTTGGGGGCTTTAAGCTCCTACAATGAGCAGTTCTTC. The encoded protein is CASSLGALSSYNEQFF.

This rearrangement joins TRBV6-5 to TRBJ1-4; D ambiguous. The V and J ends lost 6 bases and 7 bases respectively, with 15 bases between them. CDR1 and CDR2 (germline): MNHEY, SVGAGI. The CDR3 has 14 amino acids. The CDR3 coding sequence is TGTGCCAGCAGGAGAACCTCGGGAGGTGAAAAACTGTTTTTT. Residues: CASRRTSGGEKLFF.

The V gene is TRBV7-8, the J gene TRBJ2-7, with 9 nucleotides matching TRBD2. The V and J ends lost 4 bases and 4 bases, in that order; junction bases with no gene match: 14. Per the germline V gene, CDR1 is SGHVS and CDR2 is FQNEAQ. The CDR3 is 17 amino acids. CDR3 residues: CASSSKPGLSGGYEQYV. As DNA, the CDR3 is TGTGCCAGCAGCTCCAAGCCGGGTCTTAGCGGGGGATACGAGCAGTACGTC.

This chain links TRBV16 with TRBJ1-5; D ambiguous. The CDR3 has 14 amino acids. CDR1 and CDR2 from the germline V gene are KGHSY and FQNENV. V was shortened by 4 bases and J by 1 base, with 8 bases between the two germline ends. CDR3 region: CASSRASSNQPQHF. For the CDR3, the DNA is TGTGCCAGCAGCCGCGCCTCCAGCAATCAGCCCCAGCATTTT.

This chain uses TRBV11-1 with TRBJ2-2, with a possible D match to TRBD1 (6 bases). The CDR3 spans 15 residues. Trimming pared 7 bases from V and 6 bases from J, leaving 18 bases between. Germline V CDR1 and CDR2: SGHAT, FQDESV (reference sequence). The CDR3 sequence: CASNSVGGRAGELFF. The CDR3 DNA reads as TGTGCCAGCAACTCTGTAGGGGGACGAGCCGGGGAGCTGTTTTTT.

Notes on this clone: Sequence at one end of the junction differs from germline and may be a read error. The chain is built from TRBV4-3 and TRBJ1-4; D not certain. CDR1 LGHNA and CDR2 YSLEER come from the germline V gene. This CDR3 comprises 13 residues. CDR3: CASSQDLGLRPTF. DNA for the CDR3: TGCGCCAGCAGCCAAGATCTCGGTCTTCGCCCTACTTTT.